This TCR beta chain was sequenced for a study of OX40 agonist ivuxolimab in advanced cancers. The wider study: Patients received ivuxolimab, an agonistic anti-OX40 (CD134) antibody.

People who had autoimmune disease history or systemic immunosuppression were excluded. The germline gives CDR1 MNHNS, CDR2 SASEGT. V was pared by 4 bases and J by 4 bases, with 8 bases between. The CDR3 runs to 12 residues. This clone was picked up a small number of times. Its specificity is not known. Findings and limits, study-wide: Antigen specificity of clonally expanded peripheral T cells was not established.

Produced via immunoSEQ multiplex PCR; TCRdb's table is partial and in-frame only. The profile shows about 75,000 clones, about 88% of them singletons. The material sequenced was CD4+ or CD8+ T cells sorted from blood, taken in a trial of the OX40 agonist ivuxolimab. The sequence derives from an adult with an advanced solid tumor such as melanoma, head and neck, liver or kidney cancer. This chain uses TRBV6-1 with TRBJ2-7; no clear D. The CDR3 spells CASSGLGYEQYF. CDR3 nucleotide sequence: TGTGCCAGCAGTGGGCTGGGGTACGAGCAGTACTTC.